The clone carrying this T cell receptor (beta chain) was recorded many times. This record belongs to a study of human T cells and chemical hapten exposure. The CDR3 sequence is 17 residues long. Trimming left V 0 bases short and J 2 bases short, with 14 bases between. Germline V CDR1 and CDR2: MNHEY, SVGEGT. The template was total RNA from unfractionated whole blood. TCRdb reprocessed the 5' RACE reads via MiXCR and lists one record per CDR3 protein. The repertoire includes about 140,000 distinct CDR3 sequences, around 4.1% of them detected once, and about 1.3% sits in the top ten. J is TRBJ2-1 and V is TRBV6-2 or TRBV6-3; D is undetermined. This receptor was identified in a female donor in good health. Here the CDR3 reads CASSYSDEPSTYNEQFF. For the CDR3, the DNA is TGTGCCAGCAGTTACTCGGACGAGCCCTCTACCTACAATGAGCAGTTCTTC.